This T cell receptor beta chain was found in a study of vaccination and CD4 T cells after COVID-19. The V end lost 1 base, the J end lost 0 bases, and 10 bases lay between the germline ends. The CDR3 runs to 15 residues. Germline V gene lookup returns CDR1 SGHAT and CDR2 FQNNGV. Oncomine TCR Beta short-read sequencing was applied to DNA from cultured CD4+ T cells. TCRdb independently ran MiXCR on the PCR reads; one entry per CDR3 protein. The data show 20,000 to 25,000 distinct CDR3 sequences, under 40% seen once. Turning to this clonotype: Its target is unknown.

Noted time point: late sampling 161 to 241 days after vaccination in a few convalescent patients. Treatment denoted: approximately 11-day PBMC culture with coronavirus spike peptide pools or control peptides (ViraFEST assay). The source material was CD4+ T cells from blood, cultured in vitro, sampled about 7 months after SARS-CoV-2 vaccination. This sequence joins TRBV11-2 and TRBJ2-7, with D perhaps matching TRBD1 (5 bases). This TCR was sampled from a human donor who had recovered from COVID-19. Written as DNA, the CDR3 is TGTGCCAGCAGCTTAGTCCTGGACAACTCCTACGAGCAGTACTTC. Protein product: CASSLVLDNSYEQYF.